These 16 T cell receptor beta chains originate from one sample sequenced in a study of metastatic and nonmetastatic thyroid tumors. TCRdb re-analyzed the PCR reads using MiXCR. The sample holds some 8,000 clones, more than 20% seen once. None of the patients had undergone any treatment ahead of thyroid surgery. What was sequenced was tumor tissue. The receptor set was obtained from a female donor with papillary thyroid cancer or a benign thyroid nodule (not recorded which). Some clones in this sample may be carry-over from other donors' samples.

The V gene is TRBV6-1, the J gene TRBJ2-7; possibly TRBD1 for D (6 bases). The germline V gene has CDR1 MNHNS and CDR2 SASEGT. The CDR3 contains 16 residues. Trimming cost V 7 bases and J 4 bases, with 23 bases left between them. The CDR3 loop reads CASTKSGTTSRYEQYF. The CDR3 bases are TGTGCCAGCACTAAATCCGGGACAACTAGTAGATACGAGCAGTACTTC.

This chain connects TRBV4-1 to TRBJ2-7, with D unclear. Germline V gives CDR1 MGHRA, CDR2 YSYEKL. The CDR3 runs to 13 residues. V was trimmed by 0 bases and J by 6 bases, leaving 9 bases between them. The CDR3 DNA sequence: TGCGCCAGCAGCCAAGAAATGAGTTCCGAGCAGTACTTC. Residues: CASSQEMSSEQYF.

Within the sample, this clone is medium-sized (0.01 to 0.1%). The rearrangement links TRBV10-3 to TRBJ2-7; 8 bases align to TRBD1. Germline lookup yields CDR1 ENHRY and CDR2 SYGVKD. The CDR3 runs 15 residues. V shed 2 bases and J 7 bases; nucleotides not matched to a gene: 10. The CDR3 reads CAISELPDRVKEQYF. The CDR3 bases are TGTGCCATCAGTGAGCTACCGGACAGGGTAAAAGAGCAGTACTTC.

This clone was seen repeatedly, ten times or more. One end of the junction fails to match germline, which may point to a read error. The chain is built from TRBV2 and TRBJ2-7; D is perhaps TRBD1 or TRBD2 (5 bases each). This CDR3 has 8 amino acids. From germline, CDR1 is SNHLY and CDR2 FYNNEI. CDR3 sequence reads: CASRQGRF. The CDR3 region has the DNA TGTGCCAGCAGGCAGGGACGGTTC.

A remark on this clone: This CDR3 is missing its conserved last phenylalanine or tryptophan, likely due to a read error. The V call is TRBV27, the J call TRBJ1-4, with TRBD1 matching 8 bases. This CDR3 region has 17 residues. Germline lookup yields CDR1 MNHEY and CDR2 SMNVEV (reference sequence). The junction had 8 bases not matched to a gene; V was cut back by 2 bases and J by 3 bases. This chain's CDR3 is CASSLPCRGLSNEKLFL. In nucleotides, the CDR3 is TGTGCCAGCAGTTTACCGTGCAGGGGGCTATCTAATGAAAAACTGTTTCTT.

This clone was seen repeatedly, ten times or more. The chain couples TRBV11-2 to TRBJ2-7; TRBD2 matches 8 bases. The CDR3 loop spans 15 amino acids. Losses at the gene ends were 5 bases for V and 0 bases for J; bases not matched to a gene: 6. In germline, CDR1 is SGHAT, CDR2 FQNNGV. CDR3 loop: CASSVRGTSSYEQYF. CDR3 nucleotide sequence: TGTGCCAGCAGCGTTAGGGGGACTAGCTCCTACGAGCAGTACTTC.

The chain recombines TRBV7-3 with TRBJ1-1, with D possibly TRBD1 on 5 matching bases. Germline V gene data show CDR1 as SGHTA and CDR2 as FQGTGA. CDR3 size: 13 residues. V shed 1 base and J shed 4 bases, with 7 bases lying between them. CDR3: CASSLMGRTEAFF. CDR3 DNA sequence: TGTGCCAGCAGCTTAATGGGGCGCACTGAAGCTTTCTTT.

The V and J genes are TRBV6-1 and TRBJ2-1; 10 nucleotides line up with TRBD2. The CDR3 is made up of 16 amino acids. In germline, CDR1 is MNHNS, CDR2 SASEGT. The ends lost 7 bases at V and 7 bases at J; junction bases unmatched: 13. The CDR3 coding sequence is TGTGCCAGCATACCCATCGGGGGAGCGGGAGGGAATGAGCAGTTCTTC. Amino acids: CASIPIGGAGGNEQFF.

This chain connects TRBV7-2 to TRBJ2-7; no clear D gene. Trimming removed 3 bases at V and 0 bases at J, with 12 bases between. The CDR3 covers 15 residues. Germline V gives CDR1 SGHTA, CDR2 FQGNSA. Here the CDR3 reads CASSFFLGSSYEQYF. The CDR3 region has the DNA TGTGCCAGCAGCTTTTTCTTGGGGTCCTCCTACGAGCAGTACTTC.

The chain couples TRBV6-1 to TRBJ1-1, with 8 bases identical to TRBD1. J gave up 4 bases and V 5 bases, and 9 bases lay outside the gene matches. This CDR3 is built from 15 residues. CDR1 and CDR2 (germline): MNHNS, SASEGT. CDR3 in DNA: TGTGCCAGCAGTCCAGCCAGGGGGCTCGGCACTGAAGCTTTCTTT. Translated, it gives CASSPARGLGTEAFF.

The chain combines TRBV5-1 with TRBJ2-2; D gene ambiguous. The CDR3 loop spans 13 amino acids. Trimming stripped 2 bases from V and 6 bases from J, with 8 bases between. The germline V gene encodes CDR1 SGHRS and CDR2 YFSETQ. The DNA for the CDR3 is TGCGCCAGCAGCTTCACTGGGTCCGGGGAGCTGTTTTTT. This encodes CASSFTGSGELFF.

This clone was detected ten times or more. The rearrangement uses TRBV3-1 and TRBJ1-1; 7 nucleotides match TRBD1. Per germline, CDR1 LGHDT and CDR2 YNNKEL (reference sequence). The CDR3 totals 15 residues. V was clipped by 3 bases and J by 4 bases; unmatched bases: 8. CDR3 bases: TGTGCCAGCAGCCACCCCATGACAGGGATCACTGAAGCTTTCTTT. Protein sequence: CASSHPMTGITEAFF.

This clone was detected many times. The chain links TRBV24-1 to TRBJ1-3; D is unclear. Trimming left V 0 bases short and J 3 bases short, with 5 bases between. This CDR3 is built from 14 residues. Germline CDR1 reads KGHDR; CDR2 reads SFDVKD. Here the CDR3 reads CATSDLNSGNTIYF. The CDR3 nucleotides read TGTGCCACCAGTGATTTGAACAGTGGAAACACCATATATTTT.

The rearrangement joins TRBV2 to TRBJ2-2; a weak D match, TRBD2 (5 bases). The CDR3 spans 12 residues. Germline CDR1 is SNHLY and CDR2 is FYNNEI. Trimming removed 6 bases at V and 7 bases at J, with 9 bases between. The CDR3, as DNA: TGTGCCAGCAGCCAGGAGGACGGGGAGCTGTTTTTT. Translating it yields CASSQEDGELFF. Filled out from reference TRBV2 and TRBJ2-2, the complete variable domain reads EPEVTQTPSHQVTQMGQEVILRCVPISNHLYFYWYRQILGQKVEFLVSFYNNEISEKSEIFDDQFSVERPDGSNFTLKIRSTKLEDSAMYFCASSQEDGELFFGEGSRLTVL.

This clone is large in the sample. The sample has other DNA sequences that encode this CDR3 too. The chain links TRBV28 to TRBJ2-3, with 7 bases that match TRBD2. The length of the CDR3 is 14 residues. Germline V lookup: CDR1 MDHEN, CDR2 SYDVKM. With V trimmed by 3 bases and J by 1 base, 1 base remained unmatched. The CDR3 is CASSFGGGTDTQYF. The CDR3 DNA reads TGTGCCAGCAGTTTTGGGGGGGGCACAGATACGCAGTATTTT.

This clone was found a few times. The chain is built from TRBV12-3 or TRBV12-4 and TRBJ2-1, with 14 positions matching TRBD2. This CDR3 is built from 14 residues. Trimming took 6 bases from V and 7 from J; bases not matched to a gene: 2. CDR3 bases: TGTGCCAGCAGGACTAGCGGGAGGGGAAATGAGCAGTTCTTC. It encodes CASRTSGRGNEQFF.